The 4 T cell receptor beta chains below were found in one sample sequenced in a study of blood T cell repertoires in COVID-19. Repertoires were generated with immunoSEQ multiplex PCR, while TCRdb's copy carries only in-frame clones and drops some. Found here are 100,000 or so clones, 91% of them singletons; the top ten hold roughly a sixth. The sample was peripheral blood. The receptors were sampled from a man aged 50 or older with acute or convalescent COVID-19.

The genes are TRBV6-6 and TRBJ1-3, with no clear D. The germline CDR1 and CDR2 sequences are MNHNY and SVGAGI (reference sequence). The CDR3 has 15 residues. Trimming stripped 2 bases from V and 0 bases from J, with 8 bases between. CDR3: CASSYPVISGNTIYF. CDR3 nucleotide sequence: TGTGCCAGCAGTTACCCGGTCATCTCTGGAAACACCATATATTTT.

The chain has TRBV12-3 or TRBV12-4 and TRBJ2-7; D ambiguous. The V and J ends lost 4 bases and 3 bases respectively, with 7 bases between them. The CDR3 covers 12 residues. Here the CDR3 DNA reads TGTGCCAGCAGTTCCCTTAACTACGAGCAGTACTTC. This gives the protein CASSSLNYEQYF.

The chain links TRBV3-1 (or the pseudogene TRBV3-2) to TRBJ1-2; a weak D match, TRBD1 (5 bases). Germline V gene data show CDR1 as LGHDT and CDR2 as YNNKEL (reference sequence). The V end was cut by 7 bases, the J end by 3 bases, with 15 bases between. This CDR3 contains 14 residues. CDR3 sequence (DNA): TGTGCCAGCACTAAGCAGGGTACAGACTATGGCTACACCTTC. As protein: CASTKQGTDYGYTF.

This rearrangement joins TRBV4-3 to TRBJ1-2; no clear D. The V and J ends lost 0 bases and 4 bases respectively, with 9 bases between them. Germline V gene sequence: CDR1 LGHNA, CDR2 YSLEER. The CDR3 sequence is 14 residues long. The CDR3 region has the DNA TGCGCCAGCAGCCAAGATCGGAGGGTCTATGGCTACACCTTC. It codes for CASSQDRRVYGYTF.